Sequencing of this T cell receptor beta chain was carried out in a study of cytomegalovirus exposure and HLA in healthy donors. Findings and caveats of the study: It was likely that a cluster of highly shared sequence variants was a sequencing artifact.

The PCR ran on 60 Vbeta and 13 Jbeta primers. Generated by immunoSEQ multiplex PCR, the TCRdb table keeps only in-frame clones and is missing some. The table records approximately 90,000 clones, over 55% of them present only once. Per the germline V gene, CDR1 is SEHNR and CDR2 is FQNEAQ (reference sequence). V lost 2 bases, J lost 5 bases, and 16 bases stayed unmatched. The CDR3 is 18 amino acids. A note on this clone: No antigen is known for it.

The sequenced material came from PBMCs. This chain joins TRBV7-9 and TRBJ2-5, with 8 positions matching TRBD1. The clonotype originates from a woman aged 30 to 39 in good health and CMV-seronegative. The DNA for the CDR3 is TGTGCCAGCAGCTTATTGTTCGGGCAGGGGGCGATCGAGGAGACCCAGTACTTC. Its translation: CASSLLFGQGAIEETQYF.